This T cell receptor (beta chain) was sequenced for a study of monozygotic twins with inflammatory bowel disease. CDR3 length equals 11 residues. CDR1 and CDR2 (germline): MNHEY, SVGAGI. TCRdb reprocessed the 5' RACE reads; each CDR3 protein has one entry and no DNA is given. Its table lists approximately 300,000 distinct CDR3 sequences. This rearrangement joins TRBV6-5 to TRBJ2-7; TCRdb selects TRBD2, and the lack of DNA leaves this call unchecked. Sequencing used blood. This TCR derives from a human donor with ulcerative colitis or Crohn's disease, or a healthy co-twin of an affected twin (not recorded which). CDR3: CASSNGLATNF.